This T cell receptor (beta chain) emerged from a study of cytomegalovirus exposure and HLA in healthy donors. Assay used: immunoSEQ multiplex PCR; TCRdb lists only in-frame clones, some missing. The profile covers 110,000 to 150,000 clones, with 84% appearing a single time and more than 1.4% taken by the ten largest. The germline V gene has CDR1 SNHLY and CDR2 FYNNEI. The CDR3 length is 20 residues. Trimming took off 2 bases at V and 0 bases at J, with 23 bases between the two ends. This receptor was identified in a woman under 40 in good health and CMV-seronegative. Sequenced: PBMCs. The chain links TRBV2 to TRBJ1-5; D may be TRBD1 (6 bases). The CDR3 sequence is CASSERPTGVGAYSNQPQHF. The CDR3 coding sequence is TGTGCCAGCAGTGAACGCCCTACCGGCGTGGGGGCGTATAGCAATCAGCCCCAGCATTTT.